This T cell receptor beta chain was captured in a study of blood T cell repertoires in COVID-19. Produced via immunoSEQ multiplex PCR; TCRdb's table is partial and in-frame only. Among about 370,000 clones listed, 75% to 90% were seen once. A word on this clone: Different DNA sequences within this sample yield the same CDR3.

The clonotype comes from a man between 18 and 35 years old who had recovered from COVID-19. Sequencing input: PBMCs or T cells enriched from blood (not recorded which).

The CDR3 DNA reads as TGTGCCAGCAGCTTAGAGGGGTATAGCAATCAGCCCCAGCATTTT. Translated: CASSLEGYSNQPQHF. The chain uses TRBV7-8 and TRBJ1-5; D is possibly TRBD1 (5 bases). V was trimmed by 1 base and J by 0 bases, leaving 7 bases between them. The V gene's germline CDR1 is SGHVS and CDR2 FQNEAQ. CDR3 length: 15 amino acids.